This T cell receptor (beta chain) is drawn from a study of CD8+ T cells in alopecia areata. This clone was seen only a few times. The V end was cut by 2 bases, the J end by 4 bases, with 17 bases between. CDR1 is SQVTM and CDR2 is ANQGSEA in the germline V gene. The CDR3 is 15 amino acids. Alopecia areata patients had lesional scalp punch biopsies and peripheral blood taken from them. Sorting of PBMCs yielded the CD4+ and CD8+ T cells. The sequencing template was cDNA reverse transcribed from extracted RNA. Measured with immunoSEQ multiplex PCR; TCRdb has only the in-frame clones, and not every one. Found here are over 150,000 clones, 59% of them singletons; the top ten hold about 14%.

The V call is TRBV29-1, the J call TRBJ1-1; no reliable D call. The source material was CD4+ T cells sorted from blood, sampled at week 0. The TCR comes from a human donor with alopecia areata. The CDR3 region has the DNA TGCAGCGTTGAATTGTCACCTAGGGTTCCCACTGAAGCTTTCTTT. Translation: CSVELSPRVPTEAFF.